The present T cell receptor (beta chain) was sequenced within a study of human T cells and chemical hapten exposure. As for time point: patch test 3, about 24 weeks after DPC sensitization. Sample treatment: therapeutic diphenylcyclopropenone sensitization with weekly scalp DPC. TCRdb processed the RACE reads anew with MiXCR; each CDR3 protein has one entry. This table has about 190,000 distinct CDR3 sequences, about 25% appearing once. CDR1 LGHNA and CDR2 YSLEER come from the germline V gene. V was pared by 0 bases and J by 5 bases, with 4 bases between. The CDR3 has 13 amino acids. The TCR sequence derives from a woman in her thirties or forties with alopecia areata. Some clones in this sample may be carry-over from other donors' samples. The source was whole blood, collected in connection with sensitization to the hapten diphenylcyclopropenone (DPC). The chain has TRBV4-3 and TRBJ2-2, with D uncertain. CDR3 in amino acids: CASSQERTGELFF. The CDR3, as DNA: TGCGCCAGCAGCCAAGAGAGGACCGGGGAGCTGTTTTTT.